The following is a T cell receptor beta chain sequence with its context. What it binds is not known. Profiled with immunoSEQ multiplex PCR; TCRdb holds only in-frame clones, not every one. The sample includes roughly 100,000 clones, roughly nine tenths of them seen just once. This sample was taken from a study of T cell responses to AZD1222 COVID-19 vaccine. Study-wide points: Nearly half of spike-specific TCRs reportedly go after variant regions that carry no mutations.

The germline gives CDR1 WNHNN, CDR2 SYGVQD (reference sequence). The length of the CDR3 is 15 residues. The V gene lost 1 base and the J gene lost 2 bases, with 10 bases spanning the gap. Material: peripheral blood, obtained 28 days after the second dose of the MenACWY control vaccine. The receptor was isolated from an adult who received the MenACWY meningococcal vaccine as a control. The chain recombines TRBV10-1 with TRBJ2-3; D gene ambiguous. The CDR3 DNA follows: TGCGCCAGCAGTGAGTACGGGTTGGACACAGATACGCAGTATTTT. Its translation is CASSEYGLDTDTQYF.